This is a list of T cell receptor beta chains from one sample in a study of T cell responses to AZD1222 COVID-19 vaccine. Clones were sequenced by immunoSEQ multiplex PCR, and TCRdb holds only the in-frame ones, with some missing. This table has 63,000 or so clones, about 85% appearing once. The source was peripheral blood, collected on day 0 of AZD1222 vaccination. These receptors all come from an adult in good health. CDR3s include the opening cysteine and the closing phenylalanine or tryptophan. A D gene is named only where the DNA matches it firmly. The size field is filled for only some rows; it gives once, few, many or a size class.

v_call	d_call	clone_size	j_call	cdr3_aa	cdr3_nt
TRBV29-1	-	-	TRBJ1-3	CSAGSGRGLSGNTIYF	TGCAGCGCCGGATCTGGCAGGGGACTCTCTGGAAACACCATATATTTT
TRBV19	-	once	TRBJ1-1	CASSIVGGLDTEAFF	TGTGCCAGTAGTATAGTGGGGGGCTTGGATACTGAAGCTTTCTTT
TRBV12-3/TRBV12-4	-	-	TRBJ1-2	CASSFDSNYGYTF	TGTGCCAGCAGTTTCGACAGCAACTATGGCTACACCTTC
TRBV7-8	-	-	TRBJ1-3	CASSLEPTGNTIYF	TGTGCCAGCAGCTTAGAGCCAACTGGAAACACCATATATTTT
TRBV18	-	-	TRBJ1-5	CASSPYQISNQPQHF	TGTGCCAGCTCACCATATCAGATTAGCAATCAGCCCCAGCATTTT
TRBV29-1	TRBD1	few	TRBJ1-2	CSVEPGQGFFGYTF	TGCAGCGTCGAACCGGGACAGGGCTTTTTTGGCTACACCTTC
TRBV10-3	-	-	TRBJ1-4	CAISERTAEKLFF	TGTGCCATCAGTGAGCGGACGGCTGAAAAACTGTTTTTT
TRBV29-1	TRBD2	-	TRBJ2-5	CSVGTSGGAGVTQYF	TGCAGCGTTGGGACTAGCGGAGGCGCGGGCGTGACCCAGTACTTC
TRBV2	-	-	TRBJ1-1	CASSYTQDTEAFF	TGTGCCAGCAGTTATACACAAGACACTGAAGCTTTCTTT
TRBV7-8	-	-	TRBJ1-2	CASRRTESSNYGYTF	TGTGCCAGCAGGAGAACAGAATCTTCTAACTATGGCTACACCTTC
TRBV5-6	TRBD1	-	TRBJ1-2	CASSLKRGQVYGYTF	TGTGCCAGCAGCTTAAAGAGGGGACAGGTCTATGGCTACACCTTC
TRBV3-1/TRBV3-2	TRBD2	-	TRBJ2-5	CASSQDQVGTSEEETQYF	TGTGCCAGCAGCCAAGATCAGGTAGGGACTAGCGAGGAAGAGACCCAGTACTTC
TRBV28	TRBD2	-	TRBJ2-7	CASSPWVAGSSYEQYF	TGTGCCAGCAGTCCCTGGGTAGCGGGGAGCTCCTACGAGCAGTACTTC
TRBV5-1	-	-	TRBJ1-6	CASSLSGNLGSPLHF	TGCGCCAGCAGCTTGTCAGGAAACCTCGGCTCACCCCTCCACTTT
TRBV4-1	-	once	TRBJ2-7	CASSQGDSEQYF	TGCGCCAGCAGCCAAGGCGACAGCGAGCAGTACTTC
TRBV13	-	-	TRBJ2-2	CASRLQSVNTGELFF	TGTGCCAGCAGGCTTCAATCCGTGAACACCGGGGAGCTGTTTTTT
TRBV7-9	-	-	TRBJ2-4	CASSFGQFPDIQYF	TGTGCCAGCAGCTTCGGACAGTTCCCTGACATTCAGTACTTC
TRBV10-2	-	-	TRBJ2-3	CASRETRTKRTDTQYF	TGCGCCAGCAGAGAAACAAGGACCAAACGCACAGATACGCAGTATTTT
TRBV3-1/TRBV3-2	TRBD2	-	TRBJ2-4	CASSQARGVNIQYF	TGTGCCAGCAGCCAAGCACGGGGGGTCAACATTCAGTACTTC
TRBV10-2	TRBD2	few	TRBJ2-3	CASSSPSGGADTQYF	TGCGCCAGCAGCAGTCCTAGCGGGGGGGCAGATACGCAGTATTTT
TRBV11-2	-	few	TRBJ2-5	CASSFRGTPWETQYF	TGTGCCAGCAGCTTCAGAGGGACTCCCTGGGAGACCCAGTACTTC
TRBV30	TRBD1	-	TRBJ2-2	CAWPSGTGGTGELFF	TGTGCCTGGCCCTCCGGGACAGGGGGAACCGGGGAGCTGTTTTTT
TRBV9	-	once	TRBJ2-1	CASSALNEQFF	TGTGCCAGCAGCGCCCTCAATGAGCAGTTCTTC
TRBV3-1/TRBV3-2	-	-	TRBJ1-5	CASSHRGNQPQHF	TGTGCCAGCAGCCACAGGGGCAATCAGCCCCAGCATTTT
TRBV28	-	-	TRBJ1-2	CASPGPGGYTF	TGTGCCAGCCCGGGACCGGGTGGCTACACCTTC
TRBV6-5	TRBD1	-	TRBJ1-1	CASSPGQGSGTEAFF	TGTGCCAGCAGCCCCGGACAGGGTTCGGGCACTGAAGCTTTCTTT
TRBV3-1/TRBV3-2	-	-	TRBJ1-6	CASSQSPVVSPLHF	TGTGCCAGCAGCCAAAGTCCCGTTGTCTCACCCCTCCACTTT
TRBV9	-	-	TRBJ1-6	CASSVDGGKNSPLHF	TGTGCCAGCAGCGTAGACGGGGGCAAGAATTCACCCCTCCACTTT
TRBV6-5	TRBD1	-	TRBJ1-5	CASSSRQGVGQPQHF	TGTGCCAGCAGTAGTCGACAGGGGGTGGGTCAGCCCCAGCATTTT
TRBV27	TRBD1	-	TRBJ1-4	CASSLLRAGGVEKLFF	TGTGCCAGCAGTCTCCTGAGGGCAGGGGGGGTTGAAAAACTGTTTTTT
TRBV7-9	-	-	TRBJ2-1	CASRLQGAGYNEQFF	TGTGCCAGCAGGCTCCAGGGCGCCGGTTACAATGAGCAGTTCTTC
TRBV3-1/TRBV3-2	-	-	TRBJ2-7	CASSATGTSSYEQYF	TGTGCCAGCAGCGCGACAGGAACTAGCTCCTACGAGCAGTACTTC
TRBV5-1	-	-	TRBJ1-1	CASSLRQADPMNTEAFF	TGCGCCAGCAGCTTAAGACAGGCCGACCCGATGAACACTGAAGCTTTCTTT
TRBV5-8	TRBD2	-	TRBJ2-2	CASSLLRGGLPGELFF	TGTGCCAGCAGCTTGTTGCGGGGGGGCCTTCCCGGGGAGCTGTTTTTT
TRBV2	-	once	TRBJ1-2	CASGLLTVANYGYTF	TGTGCCAGCGGGCTCCTAACAGTCGCTAACTATGGCTACACCTTC
TRBV7-2	-	once	TRBJ1-6	CASSSRQESSYNSPLHF	TGTGCCAGCAGCTCCAGACAGGAGAGCTCCTATAATTCACCCCTCCACTTT
TRBV7-8	-	few	TRBJ2-2	CASSPTKTNTGELFF	TGTGCCAGCAGTCCAACAAAAACGAACACCGGGGAGCTGTTTTTT
TRBV19	-	-	TRBJ1-5	CASSIGRDSNQPQHF	TGTGCCAGTAGTATAGGGAGGGATAGCAATCAGCCCCAGCATTTT
TRBV6-1	-	-	TRBJ1-5	CASSEGPHSNQPQHF	TGTGCCAGCAGTGAAGGGCCTCATAGCAATCAGCCCCAGCATTTT
TRBV2	-	-	TRBJ1-2	CASIPRQNSNYGYTF	TGTGCCAGCATTCCCCGACAGAATTCTAACTATGGCTACACCTTC
TRBV11-2	-	-	TRBJ2-7	CASSLDQYEQYF	TGTGCCAGCAGCTTAGACCAGTACGAGCAGTACTTC